The following is a TCR beta chain sequence with its context. Its antigen is still unknown. These data come from a study of regulatory and conventional T cells in RAG deficiency. Overall study: CID or atypical SCID patients with hypomorphic RAG mutations often have autoimmunity.

Assay: immunoSEQ multiplex PCR; the TCRdb copy retains only in-frame clones and omits some. The sample holds about 6,100 clones; under 95% are singletons and the top ten take roughly half. Study results and caveats: Sorted Omenn CD25-high CD127-low cells may not be bona fide Tregs. Shannon entropy fell and Simpson indices rose in RAG-deficient patients. Omenn patients showed >85% Treg-Tconv overlap and shorter CDR3 lengths.

The receptor was isolated from a human donor with RAG deficiency presenting as severe combined immunodeficiency. Sequenced sample: CD8+ T cells sorted from blood.

CDR3 region: CATSPPGSSYEQYF. The CDR3 region has the DNA TGTGCCACCTCGCCGCCAGGGAGCTCCTACGAGCAGTACTTC. J is TRBJ2-7 and V is TRBV28, with D possibly called TRBD1 or TRBD2 (5 bases each). Trimming shortened V by 10 bases and J by 0 bases, and 16 bases separated the two germline ends. The CDR3 is 14 amino acids. Germline values: CDR1 MDHEN, CDR2 SYDVKM.